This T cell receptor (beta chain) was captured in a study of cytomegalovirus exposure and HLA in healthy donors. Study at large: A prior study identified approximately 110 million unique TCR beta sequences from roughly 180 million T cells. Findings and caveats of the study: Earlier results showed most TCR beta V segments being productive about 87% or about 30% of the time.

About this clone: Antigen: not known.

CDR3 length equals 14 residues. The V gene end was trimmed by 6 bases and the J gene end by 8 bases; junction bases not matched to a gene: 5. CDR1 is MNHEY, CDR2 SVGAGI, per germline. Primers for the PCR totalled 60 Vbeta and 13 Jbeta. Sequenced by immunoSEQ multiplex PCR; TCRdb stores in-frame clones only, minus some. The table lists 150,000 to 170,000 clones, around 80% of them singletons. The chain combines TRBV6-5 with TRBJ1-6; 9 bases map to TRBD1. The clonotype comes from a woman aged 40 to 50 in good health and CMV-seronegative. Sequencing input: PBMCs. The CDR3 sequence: CASSPQGADSPLHF. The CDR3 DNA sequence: TGTGCCAGCAGCCCACAGGGGGCGGATTCACCCCTCCACTTT.